A selection of T cell receptor beta chains follows, all from one sample in a study of blood T cell repertoires in COVID-19. The repertoire was sequenced with immunoSEQ multiplex PCR; TCRdb's copy has only in-frame clones and lacks some. The table has about 300,000 clones, approximately 90% seen once. The sample was PBMCs or T cells enriched from blood (not recorded which). These receptors were obtained from a woman younger than 45 who had recovered from COVID-19. Both conserved end residues are part of each CDR3. D genes are given only for firm matches. Size is stated for part of the rows, as once, few or many counts, or as a class when the clone is expanded.

>TRBV2|-|-|TRBJ2-5
CAGKSAGPQETQYF
TGTGCCGGCAAGTCCGCGGGCCCGCAAGAGACCCAGTACTTC
>TRBV4-1|-|-|TRBJ1-2
CASSQDLEGPPGGYTF
TGCGCCAGCAGCCAAGATCTTGAGGGCCCTCCGGGGGGCTACACCTTC
>TRBV7-2|-|-|TRBJ1-1
CASSLGLAENTEAFF
TGTGCCAGCAGCTTAGGGTTGGCAGAGAACACTGAAGCTTTCTTT
>TRBV19|TRBD1|-|TRBJ1-1
CASSIITGVAEAFF
TGTGCCAGTAGTATTATTACAGGGGTCGCTGAAGCTTTCTTT
>TRBV4-1|-|-|TRBJ2-3
CASSQGVGSDTQYF
TGCGCCAGCAGCCAAGGCGTCGGGTCAGATACGCAGTATTTT
>TRBV7-2|-|-|TRBJ2-3
CASSQRLGEADTQYF
TGTGCCAGCAGCCAAAGACTCGGGGAAGCCGATACGCAGTATTTT
>TRBV3-1/TRBV3-2|-|few|TRBJ2-7
CASSQRQDYEQYF
TGTGCCAGCAGCCAAAGACAAGACTACGAGCAGTACTTC
>TRBV7-6|TRBD1|-|TRBJ2-5
CASSLEWGTGVQYQETQYF
TGTGCCAGCAGCTTAGAGTGGGGGACAGGCGTTCAGTACCAAGAGACCCAGTACTTC
>TRBV6-1|TRBD1|many|TRBJ1-1
CASSEVPGGSNTEAFF
TGTGCCAGCAGTGAGGTACCAGGGGGATCGAACACTGAAGCTTTCTTT
>TRBV4-3|-|-|TRBJ1-6
CASSQDYGGGGENSPLHF
TGCGCCAGCAGCCAAGACTATGGGGGGGGCGGGGAAAATTCACCCCTCCACTTT
>TRBV9|-|-|TRBJ2-2
CASSAPSTGTNTGELFF
TGTGCCAGCAGCGCCCCCTCCACAGGAACGAACACCGGGGAGCTGTTTTTT
>TRBV7-8|-|-|TRBJ1-1
CASSLVGGANTEAFF
TGTGCCAGCAGCTTAGTGGGGGGGGCCAACACTGAAGCTTTCTTT
>TRBV19|TRBD1|-|TRBJ1-3
CASRQGGSTIYF
TGTGCCAGCAGACAGGGAGGTTCTACCATATATTTT
>TRBV6-5|TRBD2|-|TRBJ2-1
CASMRERGGNEQFF
TGTGCCAGCATGAGGGAGCGGGGGGGCAATGAGCAGTTCTTC
>TRBV19|TRBD1|-|TRBJ2-5
CASSIMAGGRETQYF
TGTGCCAGTAGTATCATGGCAGGGGGAAGGGAGACCCAGTACTTC